This T cell receptor beta chain was captured by sequencing in a study of PD-L1 blockade in urothelial cancer. Synthetic templates analogous to TCR were spiked into all PCRs individually. TCRdb's copy holds only in-frame clones and misses some; the assay was immunoSEQ multiplex PCR. This sample has some 56,000 clones, with 85% found just once. Between the trimmed V and J ends, which lost 1 base and 5 bases, there was a span of 14 bases. From germline, CDR1 is SGHVS and CDR2 FQNEAQ. The CDR3 length is 15 residues. The sample's time point: pretreatment peripheral blood. The chain has TRBV7-8 and TRBJ2-5; possible D gene TRBD1, 6 bases. This sequence was found in a man between 65 and 85 years old with urothelial cancer. This sample comprised PBMCs, obtained around atezolizumab (anti-PD-L1) treatment. The CDR3 coding sequence is TGTGCCAGCAGCTTAGTGGTTACAGGGTCCGAGACCCAGTACTTC. Amino acids: CASSLVVTGSETQYF.